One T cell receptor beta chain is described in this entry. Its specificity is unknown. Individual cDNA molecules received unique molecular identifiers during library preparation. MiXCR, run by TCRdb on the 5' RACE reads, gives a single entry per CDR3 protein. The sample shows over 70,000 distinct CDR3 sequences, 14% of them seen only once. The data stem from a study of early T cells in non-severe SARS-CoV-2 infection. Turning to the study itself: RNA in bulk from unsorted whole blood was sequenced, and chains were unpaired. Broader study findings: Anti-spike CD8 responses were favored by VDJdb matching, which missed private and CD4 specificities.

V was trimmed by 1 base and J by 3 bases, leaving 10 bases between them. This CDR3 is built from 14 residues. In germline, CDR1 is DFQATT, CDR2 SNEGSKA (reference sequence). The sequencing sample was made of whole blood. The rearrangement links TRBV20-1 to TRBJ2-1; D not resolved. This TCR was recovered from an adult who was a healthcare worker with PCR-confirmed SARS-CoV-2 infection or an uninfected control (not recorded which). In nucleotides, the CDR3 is TGCAGTGCTAGAGCCGAGGTTTTCTACAATGAGCAGTTCTTC. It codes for CSARAEVFYNEQFF.